The following is a T cell receptor (beta chain) sequence with its context. Its antigen is currently unknown. The PCR was carried out with 60 Vbeta primers and 13 Jbeta primers. The data were produced by immunoSEQ multiplex PCR, yet TCRdb's version contains in-frame clones alone and is incomplete. The sample consists of about 190,000 clones, 75% to 85% of them appearing once. This specimen comes from a study of cytomegalovirus exposure and HLA in healthy donors. On the study more broadly: Earlier findings included 100 million to 130 million unique TCR beta sequences obtained from 150 million to 200 million T cells.

Whole-study results and caveats: For TCR beta chains, V- and J-gene trimming was later linked to a missense DCLRE1C variant. Later analysis revealed greater clonal expansion in HLA-associated TCR beta chains than in equally common others.

This TCR derives from a woman aged 45-59 years in good health and CMV-seronegative. Sequencing was done on a sample of PBMCs.

In DNA, the CDR3 is TGTGCCAGCAGTGCGAGGACAGGGGGTGGCTACACCTTC. Protein sequence: CASSARTGGGYTF. This chain connects TRBV6-1 to TRBJ1-2, with TRBD1 matching over 10 bases. This CDR3 comprises 13 residues. Trimming cost V 4 bases and J 7 bases; bases outside gene matches: 3. Germline values: CDR1 MNHNS, CDR2 SASEGT.